Sequencing of this T cell receptor beta chain was carried out in a study of control samples from healthy donors and cancer patients. This CDR3 is built from 12 residues. Trimming pared 1 base from V and 6 bases from J, leaving 2 bases between. Germline V gene data show CDR1 as SGHRS and CDR2 as YFSETQ. Libraries were prepared by immunoSEQ multiplex PCR; TCRdb keeps only in-frame clonotypes and omits some of them. The data show just under 100,000 clones, with over 85% seen just once and over 8% held by the top ten. The TCR originated in a young man in good health. Specimen: blood. V usage is TRBV5-1 and J usage is TRBJ1-6; D is unclear. CDR3 region: CASSLSNSPLHF. The CDR3 DNA sequence: TGCGCCAGCAGCTTGTCTAATTCACCCCTCCACTTT.